This T cell receptor beta chain was identified in a study of control samples from healthy donors and cancer patients. Clones were read by immunoSEQ multiplex PCR, and TCRdb kept only the in-frame ones, dropping some. The table lists 150,000 or so clones, over 90% of them singletons. This CDR3 spans 18 amino acids. Trimming at V came to 6 bases and at J to 1 base, leaving 11 bases not matched to a gene. CDR1 is LNHDA and CDR2 is SQIVND in the germline V gene (reference sequence). This chain links TRBV19 with TRBJ2-6, with 8 bases that match TRBD1. Sequenced: blood. This clonotype was sampled from a man aged 45-65 years in good health. CDR3 in DNA: TGTGCCAGTAGCGGAACGACAGGGGTCGGGTCTGGGGCCAACGTCCTGACTTTC. Translation: CASSGTTGVGSGANVLTF.